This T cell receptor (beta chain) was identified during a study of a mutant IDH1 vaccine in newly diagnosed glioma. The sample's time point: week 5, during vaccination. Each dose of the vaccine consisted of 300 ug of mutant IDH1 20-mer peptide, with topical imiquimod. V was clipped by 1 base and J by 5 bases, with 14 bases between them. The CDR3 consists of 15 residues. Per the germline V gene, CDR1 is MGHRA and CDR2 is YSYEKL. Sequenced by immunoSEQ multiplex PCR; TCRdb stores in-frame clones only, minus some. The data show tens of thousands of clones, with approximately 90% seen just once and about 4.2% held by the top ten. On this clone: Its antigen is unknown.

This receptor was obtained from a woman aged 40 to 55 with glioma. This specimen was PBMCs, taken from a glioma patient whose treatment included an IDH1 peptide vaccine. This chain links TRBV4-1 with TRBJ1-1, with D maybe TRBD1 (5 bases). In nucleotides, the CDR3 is TGCGCCAGCAGCCAAGTCTGGGGCTCGGGGACTGAAGCTTTCTTT. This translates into CASSQVWGSGTEAFF.